The 5 T cell receptor beta chains in this list originate from one sample, sequenced in a study of blood T cell repertoires in COVID-19. TCRdb keeps only in-frame clones here, not all; method: immunoSEQ multiplex PCR. Of around 220,000 clones in the sample, around 80% were seen once. Sequenced material: PBMCs or T cells enriched from blood (not recorded which). The receptors here all came from a woman in her thirties or forties with acute COVID-19.

The V and J genes are TRBV2 and TRBJ1-6; 8 bases map to TRBD1. Germline CDR1 SNHLY, CDR2 FYNNEI. V lost 5 bases to trimming and J lost 8 bases; unmatched junction nucleotides: 5. The CDR3 runs 14 residues. The CDR3 DNA sequence: TGTGCCAGCAGTTCAGACAGGGGTTATTCACCCCTCCACTTT. Protein: CASSSDRGYSPLHF. Drawing the rest from reference TRBV2 and TRBJ1-6, the complete variable domain is EPEVTQTPSHQVTQMGQEVILRCVPISNHLYFYWYRQILGQKVEFLVSFYNNEISEKSEIFDDQFSVERPDGSNFTLKIRSTKLEDSAMYFCASSSDRGYSPLHFGNGTRLTVT.

The chain is built from TRBV7-2 and TRBJ2-7; 8 bases map to TRBD1. V shed 1 base and J 6 bases; nucleotides not matched to a gene: 5. Germline V gives CDR1 SGHTA, CDR2 FQGNSA. This CDR3 has 14 residues. The CDR3 sequence is CASSLGFRGREQYF. In DNA, the CDR3 is TGTGCCAGCAGCTTAGGTTTCAGGGGGCGCGAGCAGTACTTC.

V gene TRBV5-6 combines with J gene TRBJ1-3; D is unclear. CDR3 size: 14 residues. Germline assignment: CDR1 SGHDT and CDR2 YYEEEE. Trimming took 0 bases from V and 4 from J, leaving 8 bases between them. The CDR3 here is CASSLGQVGNTIYF. CDR3 coding DNA: TGTGCCAGCAGCTTGGGGCAGGTCGGAAACACCATATATTTT.

The chain carries TRBV19 and TRBJ1-1; D is perhaps TRBD1 (6 bases). Trimming removed 5 bases from V and 0 bases from J, with 13 bases in between. Germline V gene lookup returns CDR1 LNHDA and CDR2 SQIVND (reference sequence). CDR3 length equals 15 residues. CDR3 DNA sequence: TGTGCCAGTAGTTGGAGAGGACAGATGAACACTGAAGCTTTCTTT. Encoded protein: CASSWRGQMNTEAFF.

This rearrangement joins TRBV30 to TRBJ1-4, with D hard to call. Trimming removed 5 bases at V and 0 bases at J, with 16 bases between. The CDR3 covers 16 residues. Germline lookup yields CDR1 GTSNPN and CDR2 SVGIG (reference sequence). This chain's CDR3 is CAWAKDPIATNEKLFF. In DNA, the CDR3 is TGTGCCTGGGCCAAAGATCCCATAGCAACTAATGAAAAACTGTTTTTT.